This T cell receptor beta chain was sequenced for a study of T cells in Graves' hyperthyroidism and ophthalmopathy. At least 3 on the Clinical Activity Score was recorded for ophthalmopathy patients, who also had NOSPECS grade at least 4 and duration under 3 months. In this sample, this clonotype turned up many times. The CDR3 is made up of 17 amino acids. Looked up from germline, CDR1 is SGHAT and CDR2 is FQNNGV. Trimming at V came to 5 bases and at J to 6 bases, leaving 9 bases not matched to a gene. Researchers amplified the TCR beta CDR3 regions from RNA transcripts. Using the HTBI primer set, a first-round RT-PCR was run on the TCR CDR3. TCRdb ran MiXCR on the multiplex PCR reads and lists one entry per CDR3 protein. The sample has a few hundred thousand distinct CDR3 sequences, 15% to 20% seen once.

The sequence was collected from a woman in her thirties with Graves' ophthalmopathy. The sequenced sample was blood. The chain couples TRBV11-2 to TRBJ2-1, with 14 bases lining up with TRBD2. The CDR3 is CASSKGTSGSRVNEQFF. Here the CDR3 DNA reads TGTGCCAGCAGCAAAGGGACTAGCGGGAGTAGGGTCAATGAGCAGTTCTTC.